This T cell receptor beta chain was observed in a study of sequential checkpoint blockade in melanoma. Across the study: Patients were randomized 1:1 to nivolumab-then-ipilimumab or ipilimumab-then-nivolumab first-line. Maintenance nivolumab came after either treatment sequence.

Germline V gene lookup returns CDR1 LGHNA and CDR2 YSLEER. The CDR3 is made up of 15 amino acids. V lost 4 bases and J 1 base, leaving 13 bases between the germline ends. TCRdb's table, derived via immunoSEQ multiplex PCR, lists solely in-frame clones and lacks some. The sample contains several thousand clones, around 72% of which appear only once. The treatment is: randomized to nivolumab then ipilimumab (arm A) or the reverse (arm B). None of the patients previously received DNA-damaging chemotherapy. From thawed PBMCs, live CD3+CD8+ cells negative for CD19 and CD56 were sorted. The TCR comes from a human donor with melanoma. The source material was CD8+ T cells sorted from blood (inferred from file names), sampled from a patient given nivolumab and ipilimumab in sequence. The rearrangement joins TRBV4-3 to TRBJ1-1; no clear D gene. CDR3 coding DNA: TGCGCCAGCAGCCGAGCTTTCACAGAGAACACTGAAGCTTTCTTT. This codes for CASSRAFTENTEAFF.